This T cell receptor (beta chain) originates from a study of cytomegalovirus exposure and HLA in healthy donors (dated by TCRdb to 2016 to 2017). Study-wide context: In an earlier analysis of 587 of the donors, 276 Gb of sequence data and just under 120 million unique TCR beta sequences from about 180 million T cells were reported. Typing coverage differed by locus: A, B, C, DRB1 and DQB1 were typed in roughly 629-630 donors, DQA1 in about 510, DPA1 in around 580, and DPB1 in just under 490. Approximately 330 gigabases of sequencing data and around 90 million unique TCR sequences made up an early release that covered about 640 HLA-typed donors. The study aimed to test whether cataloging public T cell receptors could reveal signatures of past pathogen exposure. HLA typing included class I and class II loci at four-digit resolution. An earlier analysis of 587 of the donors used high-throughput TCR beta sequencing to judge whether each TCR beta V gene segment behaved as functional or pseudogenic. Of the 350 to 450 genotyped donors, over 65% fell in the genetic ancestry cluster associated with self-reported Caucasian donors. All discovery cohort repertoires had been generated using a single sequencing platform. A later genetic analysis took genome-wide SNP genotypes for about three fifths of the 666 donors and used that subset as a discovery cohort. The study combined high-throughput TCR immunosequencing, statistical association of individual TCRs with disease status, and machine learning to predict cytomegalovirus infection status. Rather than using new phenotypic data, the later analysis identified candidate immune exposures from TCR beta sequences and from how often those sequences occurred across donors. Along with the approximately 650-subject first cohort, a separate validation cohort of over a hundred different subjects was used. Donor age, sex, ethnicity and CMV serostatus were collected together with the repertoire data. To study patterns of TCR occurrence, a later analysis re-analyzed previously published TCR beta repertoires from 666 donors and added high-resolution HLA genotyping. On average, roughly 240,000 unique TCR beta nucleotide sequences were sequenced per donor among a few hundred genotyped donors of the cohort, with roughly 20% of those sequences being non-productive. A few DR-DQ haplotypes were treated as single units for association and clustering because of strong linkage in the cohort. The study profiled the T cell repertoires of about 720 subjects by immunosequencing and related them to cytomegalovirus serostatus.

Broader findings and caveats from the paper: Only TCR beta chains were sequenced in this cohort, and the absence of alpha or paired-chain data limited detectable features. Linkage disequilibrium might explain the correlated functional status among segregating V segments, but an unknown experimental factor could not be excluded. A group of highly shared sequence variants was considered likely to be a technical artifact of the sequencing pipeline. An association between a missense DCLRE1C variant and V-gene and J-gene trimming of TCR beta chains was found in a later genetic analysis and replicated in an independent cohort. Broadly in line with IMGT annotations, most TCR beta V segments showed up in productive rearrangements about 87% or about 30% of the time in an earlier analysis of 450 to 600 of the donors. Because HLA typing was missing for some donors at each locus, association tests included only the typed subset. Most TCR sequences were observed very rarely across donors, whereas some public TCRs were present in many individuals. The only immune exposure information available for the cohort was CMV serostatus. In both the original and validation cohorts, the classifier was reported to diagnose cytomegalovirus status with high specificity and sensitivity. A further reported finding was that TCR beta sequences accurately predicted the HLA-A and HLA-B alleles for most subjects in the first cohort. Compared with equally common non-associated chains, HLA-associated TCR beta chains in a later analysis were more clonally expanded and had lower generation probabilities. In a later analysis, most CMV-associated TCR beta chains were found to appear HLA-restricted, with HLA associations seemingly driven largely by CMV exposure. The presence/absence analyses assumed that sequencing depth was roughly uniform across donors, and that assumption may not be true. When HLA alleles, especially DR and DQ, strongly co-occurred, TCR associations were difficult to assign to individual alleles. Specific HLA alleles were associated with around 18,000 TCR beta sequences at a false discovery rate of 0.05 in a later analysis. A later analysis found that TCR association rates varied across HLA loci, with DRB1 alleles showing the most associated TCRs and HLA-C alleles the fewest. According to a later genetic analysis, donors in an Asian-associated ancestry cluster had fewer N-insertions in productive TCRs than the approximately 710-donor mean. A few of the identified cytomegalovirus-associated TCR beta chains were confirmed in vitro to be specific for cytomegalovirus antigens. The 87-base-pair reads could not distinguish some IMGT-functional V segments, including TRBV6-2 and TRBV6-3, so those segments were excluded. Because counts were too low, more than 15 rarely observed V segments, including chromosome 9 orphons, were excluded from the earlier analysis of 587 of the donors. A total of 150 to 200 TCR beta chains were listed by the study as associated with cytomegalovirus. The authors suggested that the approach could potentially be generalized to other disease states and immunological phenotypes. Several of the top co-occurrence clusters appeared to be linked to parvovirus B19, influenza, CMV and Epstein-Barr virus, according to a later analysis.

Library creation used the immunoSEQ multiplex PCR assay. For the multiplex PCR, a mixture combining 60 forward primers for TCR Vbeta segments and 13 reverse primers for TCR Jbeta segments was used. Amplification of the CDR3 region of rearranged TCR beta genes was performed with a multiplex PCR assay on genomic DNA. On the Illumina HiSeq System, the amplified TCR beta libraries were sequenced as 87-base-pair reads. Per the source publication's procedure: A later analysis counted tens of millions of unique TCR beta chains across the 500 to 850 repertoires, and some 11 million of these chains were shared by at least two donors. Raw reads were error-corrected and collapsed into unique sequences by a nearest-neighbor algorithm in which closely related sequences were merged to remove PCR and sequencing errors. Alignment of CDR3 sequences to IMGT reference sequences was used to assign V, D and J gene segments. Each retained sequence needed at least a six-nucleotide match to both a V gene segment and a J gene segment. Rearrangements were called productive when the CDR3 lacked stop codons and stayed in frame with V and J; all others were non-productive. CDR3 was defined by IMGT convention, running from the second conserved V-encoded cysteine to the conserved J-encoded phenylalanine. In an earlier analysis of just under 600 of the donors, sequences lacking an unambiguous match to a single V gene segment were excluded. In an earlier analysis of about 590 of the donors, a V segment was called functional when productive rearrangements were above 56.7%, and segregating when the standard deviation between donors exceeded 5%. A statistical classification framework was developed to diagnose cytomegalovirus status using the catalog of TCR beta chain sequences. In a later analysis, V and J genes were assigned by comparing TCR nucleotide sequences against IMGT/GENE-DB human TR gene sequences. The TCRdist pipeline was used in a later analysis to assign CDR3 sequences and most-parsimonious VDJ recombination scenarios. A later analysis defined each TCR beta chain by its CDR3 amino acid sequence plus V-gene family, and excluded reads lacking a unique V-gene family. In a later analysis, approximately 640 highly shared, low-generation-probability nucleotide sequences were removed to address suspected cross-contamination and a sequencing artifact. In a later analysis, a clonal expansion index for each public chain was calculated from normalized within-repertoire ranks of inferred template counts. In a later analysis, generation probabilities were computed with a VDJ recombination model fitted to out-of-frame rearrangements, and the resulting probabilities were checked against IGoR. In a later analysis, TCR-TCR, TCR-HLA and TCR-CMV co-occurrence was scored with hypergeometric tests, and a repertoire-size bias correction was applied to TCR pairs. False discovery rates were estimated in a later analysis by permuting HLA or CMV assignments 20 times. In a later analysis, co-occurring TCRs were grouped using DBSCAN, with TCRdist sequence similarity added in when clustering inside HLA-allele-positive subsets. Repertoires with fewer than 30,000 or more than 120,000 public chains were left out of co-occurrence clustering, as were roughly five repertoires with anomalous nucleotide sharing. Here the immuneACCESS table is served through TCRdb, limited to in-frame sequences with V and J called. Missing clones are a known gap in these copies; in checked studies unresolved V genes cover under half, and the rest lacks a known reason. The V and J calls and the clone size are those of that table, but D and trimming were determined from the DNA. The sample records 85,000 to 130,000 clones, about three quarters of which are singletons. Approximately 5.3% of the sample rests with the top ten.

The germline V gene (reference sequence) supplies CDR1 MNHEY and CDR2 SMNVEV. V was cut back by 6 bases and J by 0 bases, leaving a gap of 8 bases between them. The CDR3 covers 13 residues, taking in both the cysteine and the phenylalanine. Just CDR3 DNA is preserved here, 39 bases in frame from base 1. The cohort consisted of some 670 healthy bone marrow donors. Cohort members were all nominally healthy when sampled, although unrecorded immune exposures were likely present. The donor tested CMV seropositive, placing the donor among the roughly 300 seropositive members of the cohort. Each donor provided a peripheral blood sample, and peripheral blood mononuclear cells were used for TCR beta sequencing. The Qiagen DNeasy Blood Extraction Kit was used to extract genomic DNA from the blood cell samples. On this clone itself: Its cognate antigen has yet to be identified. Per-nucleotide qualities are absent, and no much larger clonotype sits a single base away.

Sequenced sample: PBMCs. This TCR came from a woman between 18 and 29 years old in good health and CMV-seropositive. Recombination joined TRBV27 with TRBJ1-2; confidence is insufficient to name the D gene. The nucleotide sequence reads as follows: TGTGCCAGCAGACCTCAGGCTAACTATGGCTACACCTTC. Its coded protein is CASRPQANYGYTF.